The T cell receptor beta chain described here comes from a study of T-cell memory formation after mild COVID-19. In this sample, this clonotype turned up a few times. The CDR3 runs to 14 residues. CDR1 is SNHLY, CDR2 FYNNEI, per germline. V lost 7 bases and J 6 bases, leaving 16 bases between the germline ends. TCRdb fed the 5' RACE reads into MiXCR, producing one record per CDR3 protein. Here the sample spans 550,000 to 600,000 distinct CDR3 sequences, approximately 15% being singletons. The V and J genes are TRBV2 and TRBJ2-1; possibly TRBD1 for D (5 bases). The clonotype comes from an adult woman who had mild COVID-19 (a few samples of this study predate the infection). Cell type and time point are not known. Specimen: PBMCs or a T cell subset sorted from them (not recorded which). CDR3 amino acids: CASTDPGARNEQFF. Written as DNA, the CDR3 is TGTGCCAGCACCGACCCTGGGGCCCGCAATGAGCAGTTCTTC.